This T cell receptor (beta chain) was identified in a study of naive and memory T cell subsets. Study outcomes and limitations: Naive and memory repertoire findings lacked a ground truth for validation.

An equimolar mix of two oligonucleotides served as the beta constant-region primer for TRBC1 and TRBC2. The cDNA 3' end received a ligated single-stranded oligonucleotide carrying the SP2 primer and a 12-nucleotide UMI. In TCRdb, the UMI-ligation and nested PCR reads were re-called with MiXCR into one record per CDR3 protein. The table records 65,000 to 85,000 distinct CDR3 sequences, roughly 13% of them present only once. The CDR3 runs 16 residues. Germline-derived CDR1 and CDR2 are MDHEN and SYDVKM. Germline trimming cut 6 bases from V and 3 bases from J; bases unmatched to any gene: 9. This clonotype has only a few counts. Its antigen is still unknown. Cells stained for CD3, CD4, CD8, CD45RA and CD27 were sorted into four subsets.

Material for sequencing was central memory CD4+ T cells from blood. The clonotype originates from a human donor in good health. The chain recombines TRBV28 with TRBJ2-1, with TRBD1 identical over 9 bases. CDR3 sequence reads: CASRPFRQGVYNEQFF. The CDR3 DNA reads as TGTGCCAGCAGACCCTTCCGACAGGGGGTCTACAATGAGCAGTTCTTC.